The 28 T cell receptor beta chains in this list originate from one sample, sequenced in a study of shared clonotypes between healthy human individuals. TCRdb's copy holds only in-frame clones and misses some; the assay was immunoSEQ multiplex PCR. The sample carries about 1.1 million clones, around 77% recorded once. The sample taken for sequencing was memory CD4+ T cells from PBMCs. The subset denotes: CD45RA-negative fraction. Receptors originate from a man in his late teens or twenties in good health. Some clones in this sample may be carry-over from other donors' samples.

The chain is built from TRBV15 and TRBJ2-1; 13 nucleotides align to TRBD2. Trimming cost V 0 bases and J 15 bases; bases outside gene matches: 8. Germline V gene lookup returns CDR1 LNHNV and CDR2 YYDKDF (reference sequence). The CDR3 runs to 15 residues. DNA of the CDR3: TGTGCCACCAGCAGAGATCGGACTAGCGGGAGATATCGGTTCTTC. Its translation: CATSRDRTSGRYRFF.

This chain connects TRBV25-1 to TRBJ2-7; a possible D gene is TRBD2 (6 bases). The V end lost 8 bases, the J end lost 3 bases, and 14 bases lay between the germline ends. This CDR3 is built from 13 residues. The germline V gene has CDR1 MGHDK and CDR2 SYGVNS. CDR3 sequence: CASGRGGGYEQYF. CDR3 DNA: TGTGCCAGCGGGCGGGGAGGTGGCTACGAGCAGTACTTC.

The V gene is TRBV4-3, the J gene TRBJ1-3; no clear D gene. V was cut by 0 bases and J by 7 bases, with 10 bases left in between. The CDR3 covers 14 residues. Germline values: CDR1 LGHNA, CDR2 YSLEER. Here the CDR3 reads CASSQDIKKNTIYF. The CDR3 DNA reads as TGCGCCAGCAGCCAAGATATCAAAAAGAACACCATATATTTT.

This clone was seen a single time. The V gene is TRBV25-1, the J gene TRBJ1-3; D remains unclear. Germline CDR1 MGHDK, CDR2 SYGVNS. V was trimmed by 5 bases and J by 0 bases, leaving 14 bases between them. The CDR3 extends over 16 amino acids. The CDR3 is CASSKGIAISGNTIYF. Written as DNA, the CDR3 is TGTGCCAGCAGTAAGGGTATAGCGATCTCTGGAAACACCATATATTTT. The full variable domain, completed using reference TRBV25-1 and TRBJ1-3, is EADIYQTPRYLVIGTGKKITLECSQTMGHDKMYWYQQDPGMELHLIHYSYGVNSTEKGDLSSESTVSRIRTEHFPLTLESARPSHTSQYLCASSKGIAISGNTIYFGEGSWLTVV.

The rearrangement links TRBV7-8 to TRBJ1-1, with 8 bases matching TRBD1. Trimming removed 1 base from V and 5 bases from J; junction bases left unmatched: 9. Germline CDR1 is SGHVS and CDR2 is FQNEAQ. The CDR3 has 16 residues. CDR3 bases: TGTGCCAGCAGCTTAGGGGCCGGACAGGGAAGAACTGAAGCTTTCTTT. It codes for CASSLGAGQGRTEAFF.

The chain couples TRBV27 to TRBJ2-7; 7 nucleotides agree with TRBD2. CDR3 length: 15 residues. Trimming at V came to 2 bases and at J to 3 bases, leaving 7 bases not matched to a gene. Germline CDR1 is MNHEY and CDR2 is SMNVEV (reference sequence). CDR3 coding DNA: TGTGCCAGCAGTTTAGGAGGGACTATCATCTACGAGCAGTACTTC. It encodes CASSLGGTIIYEQYF.

The chain is built from TRBV28 and TRBJ1-4, with TRBD1 matching 8 bases. CDR1 is MDHEN, CDR2 SYDVKM, per germline. This CDR3 contains 15 residues. The V segment lost 8 bases and the J segment 10 bases; nucleotides outside the gene matches: 15. In DNA form, the CDR3 reads TGTGCCAGCTATTCGTCCGACAGGGGCTGGGGAAAACTGTTTTTT. This codes for CASYSSDRGWGKLFF.

The chain links TRBV21-1 to TRBJ2-7; the D call in the table, TRBD1, was not verified against the DNA. TRBV21-1 is a documented pseudogene. CDR3 length equals 17 residues. This chain's CDR3 is CASHLGVGDRSFYEQYF. The CDR3, as DNA: TGTGCCAGCCACCTCGGAGTTGGGGACAGATCCTTTTACGAGCAGTACTTC.

CDR3 amino acids: CASSQAGGRLDQPQHF. In DNA form, the CDR3 reads TGTGCCAGCAGCCAAGCAGGGGGACGTCTAGATCAGCCCCAGCATTTT. This chain joins TRBV4-2 and TRBJ1-5, with 7 bases lining up with TRBD1. The V and J ends lost 1 base and 5 bases, in that order; junction bases with no gene match: 8. Germline V gene data show CDR1 as LGHNA and CDR2 as YNFKEQ. The CDR3 is 16 amino acids.

The V gene is TRBV5-6, the J gene TRBJ2-3; 10 bases agree with TRBD1. Trimming cost V 2 bases and J 8 bases; bases outside gene matches: 14. The CDR3 length is 17 residues. CDR1 is SGHDT and CDR2 is YYEEEE in the germline V gene. CDR3: CASSFVVGQGLGFTQYF. CDR3 bases: TGTGCCAGCAGCTTTGTTGTGGGACAGGGGCTTGGATTTACGCAGTATTTT.

The J gene is TRBJ2-1, the V gene TRBV18; D gene unclear. Germline V gene data show CDR1 as KGHSH and CDR2 as LQKENI. The CDR3 is 14 residues long. Deletions cut 6 bases from V and 6 bases from J, with 15 bases between. The CDR3 spells CASSGKGVGNEQFF. The CDR3 nucleotides read TGTGCCAGCTCGGGCAAAGGTGTGGGCAATGAGCAGTTCTTC.

The chain recombines TRBV5-1 with TRBJ1-2; no definite D call. The length of the CDR3 is 13 residues. Germline-derived CDR1 and CDR2 are SGHRS and YFSETQ. The V end was cut by 4 bases, the J end by 9 bases, with 16 bases between. CDR3 nucleotide sequence: TGCGCCAGCAGCGTAGAGCAGGCGGCGAGCTACACCTTC. Its translation: CASSVEQAASYTF.

This chain uses TRBV28 with TRBJ1-2; 7 bases map to TRBD1. V lost 5 bases to trimming and J lost 4 bases; unmatched junction nucleotides: 13. In germline, CDR1 is MDHEN, CDR2 SYDVKM. The CDR3 covers 16 residues. CDR3 sequence reads: CASSISPGQFFYGYTF. The CDR3 nucleotides are TGTGCCAGCAGTATTTCCCCGGGACAGTTCTTCTATGGCTACACCTTC.

V gene TRBV11-2 combines with J gene TRBJ2-7; D is perhaps TRBD1 (6 bases). The CDR3 runs to 14 residues. CDR1 SGHAT and CDR2 FQNNGV come from the germline V gene. V was pared by 8 bases and J by 6 bases, with 20 bases between. The CDR3 nucleotides read TGTGCCAGCGCTAAAGCCGGCCTAGGGGGCGAGCAGTACTTC. It is translated as CASAKAGLGGEQYF.

This clone appeared a single time. This rearrangement joins TRBV6-5 to TRBJ2-1; 13 bases match TRBD2. Germline assignment: CDR1 MNHEY and CDR2 SVGAGI. The CDR3 sequence is 13 residues long. J lost 11 bases, V lost 7 bases, and 5 bases had no gene match. CDR3 region: CASTRTSGSKQFF. DNA for the CDR3: TGTGCCAGCACCCGGACTAGCGGGAGCAAGCAGTTCTTC.

This chain links TRBV28 with TRBJ2-7; 9 bases line up with TRBD2. Looked up from germline, CDR1 is MDHEN and CDR2 is SYDVKM. Unmatched junction bases numbered 8, after V lost 5 bases and J lost 3 bases. The CDR3 extends over 15 amino acids. CDR3 residues: CASSLFSGSVYEQYF. DNA for the CDR3: TGTGCCAGCAGTCTATTTAGCGGGAGTGTCTACGAGCAGTACTTC. The full variable domain, rest sourced from reference TRBV28 and TRBJ2-7, is DVKVTQSSRYLVKRTGEKVFLECVQDMDHENMFWYRQDPGLGLRLIYFSYDVKMKEKGDIPEGYSVSREKKERFSLILESASTNQTSMYLCASSLFSGSVYEQYFGPGTRLTVT.

This clone was found a few times. The chain uses TRBV5-6 and TRBJ1-1; no firm D call. This CDR3 is built from 11 residues. Germline V gene sequence: CDR1 SGHDT, CDR2 YYEEEE. The V end lost 2 bases, the J end lost 5 bases, and 4 bases lay between the germline ends. CDR3 nucleotide sequence: TGTGCCAGCAGCTTTTTGACTGAAGCTTTCTTT. Protein: CASSFLTEAFF.

The chain is built from TRBV5-4 and TRBJ2-7; D perhaps matches TRBD2 (7 bases). The CDR3 is 15 residues long. CDR1 SGHNT and CDR2 YYREEE come from the germline V gene (reference sequence). V lost 5 bases and J lost 6, with 21 bases in between. The CDR3 nucleotides read TGTGCCAGCAGAGACCGGGGGGCGGCGGGGTCCGAGCAGTACTTC. Translation gives CASRDRGAAGSEQYF.

In its sample, this clone was seen once. The chain employs TRBV6-6 and TRBJ1-2; D is unresolved. There are 14 residues in the CDR3. The V gene's germline CDR1 is MNHNY and CDR2 SVGAGI (reference sequence). V was clipped by 2 bases and J by 4 bases, with 11 bases between them. The CDR3 spells CASSYVGELYGYTF. In DNA form, the CDR3 reads TGTGCCAGCAGTTACGTCGGGGAACTCTATGGCTACACCTTC.

This chain joins TRBV18 and TRBJ1-5; 8 nucleotides agree with TRBD1. V shed 5 bases, J shed 4 bases, and the junction held 7 bases outside the gene matches. The CDR3 loop spans 15 amino acids. Germline CDR1 KGHSH, CDR2 LQKENI. The CDR3 region is CASSLDRAKNQPQHF. The CDR3 coding sequence is TGTGCCAGCTCATTGGACAGGGCCAAAAATCAGCCCCAGCATTTT.

This chain uses TRBV19 with TRBJ2-1, with 8 bases lining up with TRBD2. The CDR3 is made up of 16 amino acids. The V segment lost 5 bases and the J segment 7 bases; nucleotides outside the gene matches: 13. Germline V gives CDR1 LNHDA, CDR2 SQIVND (reference sequence). The CDR3 nucleotides read TGTGCCAGTAGTGTTAGCGGGACTTATACAGGAAATGAGCAGTTCTTC. The encoded protein is CASSVSGTYTGNEQFF.

The chain joins TRBV4-3 to TRBJ1-5; no clear D. Trimming pared 4 bases from V and 3 bases from J, leaving 10 bases between. This CDR3 spans 14 amino acids. The germline V gene encodes CDR1 LGHNA and CDR2 YSLEER. CDR3 region: CASSLHWINQPQHF. Written as DNA, the CDR3 is TGCGCCAGCAGCCTCCACTGGATCAATCAGCCCCAGCATTTT.

V gene TRBV27 combines with J gene TRBJ2-5; 12 bases align to TRBD2. Germline assignment: CDR1 MNHEY and CDR2 SMNVEV (reference sequence). CDR3 length equals 19 residues. The trim removed 3 bases at V and 5 bases at J, leaving 16 bases unmatched. Here the CDR3 DNA reads TGTGCCAGCAGTTTTATTTGCAGACTAGCGGGGGAAAGGGGGGAGACCCAGTACTTC. As protein: CASSFICRLAGERGETQYF.

This clone was recorded a few times. This sample also contains other DNA sequences that code for the same CDR3. The chain combines TRBV18 with TRBJ1-1; no clear D gene. The V end was cut by 1 base, the J end by 1 base, with 4 bases between. Germline loops: CDR1 KGHSH, CDR2 LQKENI. The CDR3 consists of 13 residues. The CDR3 region has the DNA TGTGCCAGCTCACCACAGGCGAACACTGAAGCTTTCTTT. This codes for CASSPQANTEAFF.

The chain joins TRBV18 to TRBJ1-5; 7 bases map to TRBD1. V was pared by 1 base and J by 9 bases, with 3 bases of the junction left unmatched. Germline lookup yields CDR1 KGHSH and CDR2 LQKENI. The CDR3 length is 13 residues. CDR3 DNA sequence: TGTGCCAGCTCACCACTGAGACAGGGGCCCCAGCATTTT. Its protein is CASSPLRQGPQHF.

The chain employs TRBV5-1 and TRBJ2-3, with a weak D call TRBD2 (5 bases). Germline V lookup: CDR1 SGHRS, CDR2 YFSETQ. V was clipped by 5 bases and J by 6 bases, with 16 bases between them. CDR3 length: 14 residues. The DNA of the CDR3 is TGCGCCAGCAGGGTGGGAGCAGAGGGCGATACGCAGTATTTT. Amino acids: CASRVGAEGDTQYF.

The chain uses TRBV7-8 and TRBJ2-5; 13 bases agree with TRBD2. The CDR3 runs 16 residues. Per the germline V gene, CDR1 is SGHVS and CDR2 is FQNEAQ. V lost 3 bases, J lost 4 bases, and 5 bases stayed unmatched. This CDR3 reads CASSFMTSGGTETQYF. The CDR3 DNA reads TGTGCCAGCAGCTTCATGACTAGCGGGGGGACAGAGACCCAGTACTTC.

Of note for this clone: Other nucleotide sequences from this sample produce the same CDR3. The chain uses TRBV20-1 and TRBJ1-2, with D hard to call. CDR3 length: 11 amino acids. The V end lost 3 bases, the J end lost 3 bases, and 5 bases lay between the germline ends. Germline CDR1 is DFQATT and CDR2 is SNEGSKA (reference sequence). The CDR3 DNA reads as TGCAGTGCTAGCCGAGACTATGGCTACACCTTC. Encoded protein: CSASRDYGYTF.